These T cell receptor beta chains were read from a single sample in a study of neoadjuvant anti-PD-1 for oral cavity cancer. Produced via immunoSEQ multiplex PCR; TCRdb's table is partial and in-frame only. This sample has fewer than 70,000 clones, with approximately 79% found just once. The sequencing here drew on PBMCs, taken before nivolumab (anti-PD-1) treatment. The receptors were sampled from a person aged 35 to 85 with oral cavity squamous cell carcinoma. The CDR3 runs from the conserved cysteine through the conserved F or W. A D gene is named only where the DNA matches it firmly. Clone size is given for some rows only: seen once, a few or many times, or a class if the clone is expanded.

TRBD1	TRBV2	.	TRBJ1-4	CASSGDSEFATNEKLFF	TGTGCCAGCAGTGGGGACAGCGAGTTTGCAACTAATGAAAAACTGTTTTTT
.	TRBV7-2	.	TRBJ2-2	CASSLGSGSTGELFF	TGTGCCAGCAGCTTAGGGAGCGGCTCCACCGGGGAGCTGTTTTTT
.	TRBV29-1	.	TRBJ2-7	CSVEGRPGGSYEQYF	TGCAGCGTTGAGGGTCGGCCAGGGGGGTCCTACGAGCAGTACTTC
TRBD1	TRBV28	.	TRBJ1-1	CASSLPGQGALNTEAFF	TGTGCCAGCAGTCTTCCGGGACAGGGGGCCTTGAACACTGAAGCTTTCTTT
.	TRBV23-1	.	TRBJ1-2	CASSQLGRYYGYTF	TGCGCCAGCAGTCAACTGGGACGATACTATGGCTACACCTTC
.	TRBV27	.	TRBJ2-5	CASSRLRGETQYF	TGTGCCAGCAGTCGTTTAAGGGGAGAGACCCAGTACTTC
.	TRBV6-1	.	TRBJ1-2	CASSRGGSNYGYTF	TGTGCCAGCAGTCGAGGGGGGAGCAACTATGGCTACACCTTC
TRBD2	TRBV13	.	TRBJ2-3	CASSLGPFERGGLTDTQYF	TGTGCCAGCAGCTTAGGTCCCTTCGAGCGGGGGGGCCTCACAGATACGCAGTATTTT
TRBD1	TRBV27	.	TRBJ1-1	CASSPRTGLNTEAFF	TGTGCCAGCAGTCCGAGGACAGGGCTGAACACTGAAGCTTTCTTT
TRBD1	TRBV6-1	once	TRBJ2-4	CASSATGGGRNIQYF	TGTGCCAGCAGTGCGACAGGGGGAGGTCGAAACATTCAGTACTTC
.	TRBV19	.	TRBJ1-1	CASSTPRRTPYTEAFF	TGTGCCAGTAGTACCCCCCGTAGGACACCTTACACTGAAGCTTTCTTT
.	TRBV6-5	few	TRBJ1-2	CASSSTSTSGDGYTF	TGTGCCAGCAGTTCTACTTCGACTTCAGGGGATGGCTACACCTTC
TRBD1	TRBV5-1	.	TRBJ1-2	CASSSGGTALNYGYTF	TGCGCCAGCAGCTCGGGCGGGACAGCCTTAAACTATGGCTACACCTTC
.	TRBV21-1	.	TRBJ1-2	CASSNRAPEGHGYTF	TGTGCCAGCAGCAACCGGGCCCCCGAGGGACATGGCTACACCTTC
TRBD2	TRBV7-3	.	TRBJ2-7	CASSVGTSTEQYF	TGTGCCAGCAGCGTAGGGACTAGCACCGAGCAGTACTTC
.	TRBV6-5	.	TRBJ1-2	CASQRRSNYGYTF	TGTGCCAGCCAACGACGGAGTAACTATGGCTACACCTTC
TRBD1	TRBV5-1	.	TRBJ2-7	CASSFRDRSYEQYF	TGCGCCAGCAGCTTTAGGGACAGATCCTACGAGCAGTACTTC
.	TRBV27	.	TRBJ1-1	CASSGQINTEAFF	TGTGCCAGCAGCGGACAGATCAACACTGAAGCTTTCTTT
.	TRBV27	few	TRBJ2-2	CASRQSGGANTGELFF	TGTGCCAGCAGACAGTCGGGCGGTGCGAACACCGGGGAGCTGTTTTTT
TRBD2	TRBV27	.	TRBJ2-1	CASSPQRGPRNEQFF	TGTGCCAGCAGTCCCCAGCGGGGGCCCCGCAATGAGCAGTTCTTC
.	TRBV11-2	once	TRBJ1-2	CASSLGQLNYGYTF	TGTGCCAGCAGCCTTGGACAGTTAAACTATGGCTACACCTTC
TRBD1	TRBV6-5	.	TRBJ1-1	CASSYSPGGDTEAFF	TGTGCCAGCAGTTACTCTCCAGGGGGGGACACTGAAGCTTTCTTT
.	TRBV4-1	few	TRBJ2-3	CASSSHYTDTQYF	TGCGCCAGCAGCTCCCACTACACAGATACGCAGTATTTT
TRBD1	TRBV25-1	.	TRBJ1-2	CASSRGTGSNYGYTF	TGTGCCAGCAGTAGGGGGACAGGCTCTAACTATGGCTACACCTTC
TRBD2	TRBV4-2	.	TRBJ2-2	CASSPGLAGTNTGELFF	TGTGCCAGCAGCCCAGGACTAGCGGGGACGAACACCGGGGAGCTGTTTTTT
.	TRBV18	.	TRBJ1-2	CASSPNVPVDGYTF	TGTGCCAGCTCACCAAACGTCCCGGTAGATGGCTACACCTTC
.	TRBV19	few	TRBJ1-6	CASSIVGRDYSPLHF	TGTGCCAGTAGTATAGTAGGACGGGACTACTCACCCCTCCACTTT
.	TRBV28	.	TRBJ2-5	CASSYPPDGRQAQYF	TGTGCCAGCAGTTACCCCCCTGACGGACGGCAGGCCCAGTACTTC